Listed below are T cell receptor beta chains from one sample, sequenced in a study of siplizumab effects on memory and regulatory T cells. Measured with immunoSEQ multiplex PCR; TCRdb has only the in-frame clones, and not every one. The sample consists of approximately 84,000 clones, over 90% of them appearing once. What was sequenced was CD8+ T cells sorted from blood. Receptor source: a human donor in good health. CDR3s include the opening cysteine and the closing phenylalanine or tryptophan. The order of the fields is D gene, J gene, CDR3 length, clone size, V gene, CDR3 protein, CDR3 DNA. A D gene is named only where the DNA matches it firmly. Only some rows state a clone size, as once, few, many or a class for expanded clones.

>NA|TRBJ2-3|13|NA|TRBV4-2
CASSQDSRNTQYF
TGTGCCAGCAGCCAAGATTCCAGAAATACGCAGTATTTT
>NA|TRBJ2-5|13|NA|TRBV28
CASHRYSEETQYF
TGTGCCAGCCACAGGTATTCCGAAGAGACCCAGTACTTC
>NA|TRBJ2-3|16|NA|TRBV7-3
CASSLTGAGSTDTQYF
TGTGCCAGCAGCTTAACGGGGGCGGGATCCACAGATACGCAGTATTTT
>NA|TRBJ2-1|14|NA|TRBV6-5
CASSYSSEYNEQFF
TGTGCCAGCAGTTACTCTAGCGAATACAATGAGCAGTTCTTC
>NA|TRBJ1-5|12|NA|TRBV7-8
CASSPTNQPQHF
TGTGCCAGCAGCCCCACCAATCAGCCCCAGCATTTT
>TRBD1|TRBJ2-3|17|NA|TRBV5-6
CASSFGTGGYIADTQYF
TGTGCCAGCAGCTTCGGGACAGGGGGCTATATTGCAGATACGCAGTATTTT
>NA|TRBJ2-2|15|NA|TRBV6-5
CASRRRSANTGELFF
TGTGCCAGCCGAAGACGCAGTGCTAACACCGGGGAGCTGTTTTTT
>NA|TRBJ2-4|14|NA|TRBV6-6
CASSSVEHKNIQYF
TGTGCCAGCAGTTCCGTTGAGCACAAAAACATTCAGTACTTC
>NA|TRBJ1-1|13|NA|TRBV25-1
CASSLNSNTEAFF
TGTGCCAGCAGTTTAAACAGCAACACTGAAGCTTTCTTT
>NA|TRBJ2-3|14|NA|TRBV7-8
CASSDLSSTDTQYF
TGTGCCAGCAGCGACTTGTCCTCCACAGATACGCAGTATTTT
>NA|TRBJ2-2|11|once|TRBV19
CASGNTGELFF
TGTGCCTCGGGGAACACCGGGGAGCTGTTTTTT
>TRBD2|TRBJ2-1|16|NA|TRBV9
CASSVAESGSPDEQFF
TGTGCCAGCAGCGTAGCGGAGAGCGGGAGTCCCGATGAGCAGTTCTTC
>NA|TRBJ1-3|14|NA|TRBV29-1
CSVEPRLTGNTIYF
TGCAGCGTCGAACCTAGGCTTACTGGAAACACCATATATTTT
>NA|TRBJ2-2|12|NA|TRBV10-3
CASGRGGGELFF
TGTGCCTCCGGTAGGGGTGGCGGGGAGCTGTTTTTT
>NA|TRBJ1-1|13|once|TRBV29-1
CSVITVNRDEAFF
TGCAGCGTTATTACGGTAAACAGGGACGAAGCTTTCTTT
>TRBD2|TRBJ2-5|17|NA|TRBV27
CASRTGLAGGYQETQYF
TGTGCCAGCAGAACAGGACTAGCGGGAGGGTACCAAGAGACCCAGTACTTC
>TRBD2|TRBJ2-1|15|NA|TRBV28
CASSLLAGGVSEQFF
TGTGCCAGCAGTCTTCTAGCGGGAGGGGTTAGTGAGCAGTTCTTC
>TRBD2|TRBJ2-7|14|NA|TRBV9
CASSVGGSVYEQYF
TGTGCCAGCAGCGTAGGCGGGAGTGTCTACGAGCAGTACTTC
>NA|TRBJ1-4|14|NA|TRBV7-9
CASSPEWSGEKLFF
TGTGCCAGCAGCCCAGAGTGGTCAGGCGAAAAACTGTTTTTT
>TRBD2|TRBJ2-7|15|NA|TRBV5-1
CASSLGLAESYEQYF
TGCGCCAGCAGCTTGGGGCTAGCGGAGTCCTACGAGCAGTACTTC
>NA|TRBJ2-1|12|NA|TRBV9
CASSQGSNEQFF
TGTGCCAGCAGCCAGGGGAGCAATGAGCAGTTCTTC
>TRBD2|TRBJ2-2|15|NA|TRBV19
CASSISSGRTGELFF
TGTGCCAGTAGTATATCTAGCGGGAGAACCGGGGAGCTGTTTTTT
>NA|TRBJ2-4|14|few|TRBV5-4
CASSLDYSKNIQYF
TGTGCCAGCAGCTTGGACTATTCCAAAAACATTCAGTACTTC
>NA|TRBJ2-5|16|NA|TRBV27
CASSFLGWTGIETQYF
TGTGCCAGCAGTTTCTTGGGGTGGACGGGTATAGAGACCCAGTACTTC
>TRBD1|TRBJ2-7|14|NA|TRBV5-6
CASSPDRGNYEQYF
TGTGCCAGCAGCCCAGACAGGGGGAACTACGAGCAGTACTTC
>NA|TRBJ2-2|14|NA|TRBV7-9
CASPERPGTGELFF
TGTGCCAGCCCAGAGAGGCCTGGCACCGGGGAGCTGTTTTTT
>TRBD2|TRBJ2-1|13|once|TRBV19
CASRPSGHNEQFF
TGTGCCAGTAGGCCTAGCGGACACAATGAGCAGTTCTTC
>NA|TRBJ2-7|13|NA|TRBV9
CASSVVETGEQYF
TGTGCCAGCAGCGTAGTGGAGACAGGTGAGCAGTACTTC
>NA|TRBJ1-4|16|NA|TRBV7-9
CASSIRVGTTNEKLFF
TGTGCCAGCAGCATCCGGGTGGGGACAACTAATGAAAAACTGTTTTTT
>NA|TRBJ2-2|11|NA|TRBV6-5
CASSLPGELFF
TGTGCCAGCAGTCTTCCAGGAGAGCTGTTTTTT
>NA|TRBJ1-1|14|NA|TRBV5-1
CASSLASGTTEAFF
TGCGCCAGCAGCTTGGCCTCAGGGACCACTGAAGCTTTCTTT
>NA|TRBJ2-3|15|NA|TRBV27
CASSLVGLSTDTQYF
TGTGCCAGCAGCTTAGTGGGATTAAGCACAGATACGCAGTATTTT
>TRBD2|TRBJ2-2|18|NA|TRBV9
CASSTPLSGSSFGGELFF
TGTGCCAGCAGCACACCCCTTAGCGGGAGTTCTTTCGGCGGGGAGCTGTTTTTT
>TRBD1|TRBJ2-7|15|once|TRBV6-6
CASSGISGTGHEQYF
TGTGCCAGCAGTGGTATCTCCGGGACAGGTCACGAGCAGTACTTC
>NA|TRBJ2-3|14|NA|TRBV6-5
CASSYYDRADTQYF
TGTGCCAGCAGTTATTACGATCGGGCAGATACGCAGTATTTT
>NA|TRBJ1-1|13|few|TRBV19
CASSRSANTEAFF
TGTGCCAGTAGTAGGTCAGCTAACACTGAAGCTTTCTTT
>NA|TRBJ1-5|15|NA|TRBV23-1
CASSLPHRGNQPQHF
TGCGCCAGCAGTCTCCCCCATAGGGGGAATCAGCCCCAGCATTTT
>NA|TRBJ2-1|13|NA|TRBV4-1
CASSRPLHNEQFF
TGCGCCAGCAGCCGGCCTTTACACAATGAGCAGTTCTTC
>NA|TRBJ2-7|11|NA|TRBV28
CASSYGLEQYF
TGTGCCAGCAGTTACGGTCTCGAGCAGTACTTC
>TRBD1|TRBJ2-7|14|NA|TRBV5-4
CASSFGDSTYEQYF
TGTGCCAGCAGCTTTGGGGACAGTACCTACGAGCAGTACTTC
>TRBD1|TRBJ2-7|14|NA|TRBV7-6
CASSSGQGVKEQYF
TGTGCCAGCAGCTCCGGACAGGGGGTAAAAGAGCAGTACTTC
>NA|TRBJ1-5|13|NA|TRBV19
CASSPEQGQPQHF
TGTGCCAGTAGTCCCGAGCAAGGACAGCCCCAGCATTTT
>NA|TRBJ2-1|16|NA|TRBV19
CASSIAGSSVYNEQFF
TGTGCCAGTAGTATAGCCGGGAGTTCGGTTTACAATGAGCAGTTCTTC
>NA|TRBJ2-2|14|NA|TRBV29-1
CSVEAKTNTGELFF
TGCAGCGTTGAAGCCAAGACGAACACCGGGGAGCTGTTTTTT
>TRBD2|TRBJ2-5|15|NA|TRBV10-2
CASSESSGRAETQYF
TGCGCCAGCAGTGAATCTAGCGGGAGGGCCGAGACCCAGTACTTC
>TRBD1|TRBJ1-6|16|NA|TRBV14
CASSRRTGTLNSPLHF
TGTGCCAGCAGCCGTCGGACAGGGACTTTAAATTCACCCCTCCACTTT